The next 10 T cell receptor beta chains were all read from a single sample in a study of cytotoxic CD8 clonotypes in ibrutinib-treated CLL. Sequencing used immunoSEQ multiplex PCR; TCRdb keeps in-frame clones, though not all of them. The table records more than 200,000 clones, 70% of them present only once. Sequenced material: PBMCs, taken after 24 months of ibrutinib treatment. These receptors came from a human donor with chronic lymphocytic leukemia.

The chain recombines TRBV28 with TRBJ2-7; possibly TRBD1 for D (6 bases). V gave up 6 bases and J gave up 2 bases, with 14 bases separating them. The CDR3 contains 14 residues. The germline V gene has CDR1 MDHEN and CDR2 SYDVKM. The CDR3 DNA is TGTGCCAGCAGACTTATGACAGGCCCCTACGAGCAGTACTTC. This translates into CASRLMTGPYEQYF.

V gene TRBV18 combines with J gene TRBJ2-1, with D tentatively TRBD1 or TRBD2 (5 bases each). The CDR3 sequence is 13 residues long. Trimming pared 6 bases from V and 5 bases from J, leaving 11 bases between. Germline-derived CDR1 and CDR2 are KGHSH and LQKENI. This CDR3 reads CASSQGRNNEQFF. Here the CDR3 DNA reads TGTGCCAGCTCCCAGGGACGGAACAATGAGCAGTTCTTC.

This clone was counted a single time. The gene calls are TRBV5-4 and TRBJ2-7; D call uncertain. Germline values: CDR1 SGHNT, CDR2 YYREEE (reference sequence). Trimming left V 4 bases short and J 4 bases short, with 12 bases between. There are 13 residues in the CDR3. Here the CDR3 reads CASSLRSEYEQYF. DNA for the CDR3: TGTGCCAGCAGCCTACGATCCGAATACGAGCAGTACTTC.

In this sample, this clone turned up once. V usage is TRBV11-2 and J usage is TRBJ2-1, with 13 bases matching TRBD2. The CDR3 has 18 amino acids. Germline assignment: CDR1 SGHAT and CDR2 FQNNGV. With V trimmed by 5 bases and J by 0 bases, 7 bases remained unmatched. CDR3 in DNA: TGTGCCAGCAGCCTGGGGACTAGCGGGGTTATCTCCTACAATGAGCAGTTCTTC. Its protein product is CASSLGTSGVISYNEQFF.

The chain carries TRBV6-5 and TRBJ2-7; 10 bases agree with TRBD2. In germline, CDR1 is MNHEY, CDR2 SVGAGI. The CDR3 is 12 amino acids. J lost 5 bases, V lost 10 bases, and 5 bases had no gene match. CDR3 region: CATRGLADEQYF. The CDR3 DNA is TGTGCCACGCGCGGACTAGCGGACGAGCAGTACTTC.

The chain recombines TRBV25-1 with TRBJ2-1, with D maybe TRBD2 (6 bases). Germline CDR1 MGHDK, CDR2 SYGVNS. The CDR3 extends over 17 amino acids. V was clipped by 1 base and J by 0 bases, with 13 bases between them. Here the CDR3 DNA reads TGTGCCAGCAGTGAATGGGCGGGGTTAAGCTCCTACAATGAGCAGTTCTTC. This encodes CASSEWAGLSSYNEQFF. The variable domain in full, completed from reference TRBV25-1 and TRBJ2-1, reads EADIYQTPRYLVIGTGKKITLECSQTMGHDKMYWYQQDPGMELHLIHYSYGVNSTEKGDLSSESTVSRIRTEHFPLTLESARPSHTSQYLCASSEWAGLSSYNEQFFGPGTRLTVL.

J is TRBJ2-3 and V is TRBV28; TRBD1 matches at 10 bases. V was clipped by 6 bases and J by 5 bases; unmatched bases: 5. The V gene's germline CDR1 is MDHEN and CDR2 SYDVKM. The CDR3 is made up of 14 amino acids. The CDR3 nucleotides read TGTGCCAGCAGCGGGACAGGGGTATTAGATACGCAGTATTTT. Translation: CASSGTGVLDTQYF.

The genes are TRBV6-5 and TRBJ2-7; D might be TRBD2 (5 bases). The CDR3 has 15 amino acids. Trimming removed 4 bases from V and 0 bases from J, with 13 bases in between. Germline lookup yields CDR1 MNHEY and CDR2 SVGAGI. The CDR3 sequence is CASSLSGVPSYEQYF. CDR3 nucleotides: TGTGCCAGCAGTTTATCCGGGGTTCCCTCCTACGAGCAGTACTTC.

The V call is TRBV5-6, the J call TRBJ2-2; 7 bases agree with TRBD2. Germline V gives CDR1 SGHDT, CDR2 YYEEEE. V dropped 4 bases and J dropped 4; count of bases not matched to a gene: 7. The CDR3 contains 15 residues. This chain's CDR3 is CASSPGLGGTGELFF. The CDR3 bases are TGTGCCAGCAGCCCCGGACTAGGCGGCACCGGGGAGCTGTTTTTT. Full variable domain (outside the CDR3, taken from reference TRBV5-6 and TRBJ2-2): DAGVTQSPTHLIKTRGQQVTLRCSPKSGHDTVSWYQQALGQGPQFIFQYYEEEERQRGNFPDRFSGHQFPNYSSELNVNALLLGDSALYLCASSPGLGGTGELFFGEGSRLTVL.

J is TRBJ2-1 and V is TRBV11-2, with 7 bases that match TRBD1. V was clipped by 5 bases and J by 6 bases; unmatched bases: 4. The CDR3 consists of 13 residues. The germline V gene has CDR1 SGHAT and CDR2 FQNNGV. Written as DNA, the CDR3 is TGTGCCAGCAGCGAGGGGACAGTCAATGAGCAGTTCTTC. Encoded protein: CASSEGTVNEQFF.